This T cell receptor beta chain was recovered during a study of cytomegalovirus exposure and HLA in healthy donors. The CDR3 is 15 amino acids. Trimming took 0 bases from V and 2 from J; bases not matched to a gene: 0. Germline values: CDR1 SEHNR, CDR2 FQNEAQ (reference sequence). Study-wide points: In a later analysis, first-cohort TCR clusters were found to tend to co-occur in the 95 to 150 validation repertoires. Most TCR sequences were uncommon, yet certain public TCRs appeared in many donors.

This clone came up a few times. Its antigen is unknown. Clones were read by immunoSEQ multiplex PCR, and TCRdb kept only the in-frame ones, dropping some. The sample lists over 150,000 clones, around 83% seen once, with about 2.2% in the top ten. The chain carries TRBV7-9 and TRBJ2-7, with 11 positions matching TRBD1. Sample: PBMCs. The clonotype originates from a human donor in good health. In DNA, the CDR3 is TGTGCCAGCAGCTTAGCGGGACAGGGGGCCTACGAGCAGTACTTC. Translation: CASSLAGQGAYEQYF.